This TCR beta chain stems from a study of breast tumors, draining lymph nodes, adjacent tissues. The V and J ends lost 0 bases and 7 bases respectively, with 13 bases between them. CDR1 and CDR2 (germline): MRHNA, SNTAGT. The CDR3 covers 14 residues. From the multiplex PCR reads, TCRdb called clonotypes with MiXCR, one entry per CDR3 protein. The sample records fewer than 25,000 distinct CDR3 sequences, around 68% being singletons. This receptor was obtained from a female donor with breast cancer. Some clones in this sample may be carry-over from other donors' samples. The sequenced sample was tumor-adjacent breast tissue. The chain joins TRBV6-4 to TRBJ2-7; D is possibly TRBD2 (6 bases). The CDR3 DNA reads TGTGCCAGCAGTGACTCGGGGACTTCTAAAGAGCAGTACTTC. As protein: CASSDSGTSKEQYF.